The 5 T cell receptor beta chains presented below share a single source sample, sequenced in a study of T-cell reconstitution after alpha-beta-depleted transplantation in children. Construction of the TCRbeta library involved unique molecular identifiers. TCRdb reprocessed the PCR reads via MiXCR and lists one record per CDR3 protein. This table holds several thousand distinct CDR3 sequences, 15% to 18% found once. This specimen consisted of PBMCs, mostly from graft donor cells, obtained 180 days after TCRalphabeta/CD19-depleted stem cell transplant. The receptors originated from a patient between 2 and 9 years old who had a stem cell transplant for inherited bone marrow failure, so the T cells may come from the graft donor.

The V call is TRBV28, the J call TRBJ2-7; D call uncertain. Trimming took 6 bases from V and 2 from J, leaving 14 bases between them. The CDR3 runs to 14 residues. Germline CDR1 is MDHEN and CDR2 is SYDVKM. This chain's CDR3 is CASRNSRRTYEQYF. The CDR3 DNA follows: TGTGCCAGCAGGAATAGCAGGAGAACCTACGAGCAGTACTTC.

This clonotype was recorded many times. The chain employs TRBV4-3 and TRBJ2-1, with 13 bases fitting TRBD2. V shed 1 base and J 5 bases; nucleotides not matched to a gene: 2. The CDR3 length is 16 residues. In germline, CDR1 is LGHNA, CDR2 YSLEER. Here the CDR3 reads CASSQALAGGNNEQFF. The CDR3 nucleotides are TGCGCCAGCAGCCAAGCACTAGCGGGGGGGAACAATGAGCAGTTCTTC.

This clonotype was picked up many times. The chain links TRBV4-2 to TRBJ2-7; 13 bases match TRBD2. V shed 1 base and J 6 bases; nucleotides not matched to a gene: 3. In germline, CDR1 is LGHNA, CDR2 YNFKEQ. The CDR3 extends over 15 amino acids. The CDR3 here is CASSQVGLAGVEQYF. For the CDR3, the DNA is TGTGCCAGCAGCCAAGTAGGACTAGCGGGAGTCGAGCAGTACTTC.

Ten or more counts support this clonotype. The chain joins TRBV6-5 to TRBJ1-2, with 8 bases lining up with TRBD1. Trimming removed 6 bases from V and 0 bases from J; junction bases left unmatched: 0. Germline assignment: CDR1 MNHEY and CDR2 SVGAGI. The length of the CDR3 is 13 residues. The CDR3 DNA follows: TGTGCCAGCAGGGGACAGGCTAACTATGGCTACACCTTC. Its protein is CASRGQANYGYTF.

This clonotype was observed many times. This rearrangement joins TRBV10-3 to TRBJ2-1; 8 bases line up with TRBD2. Germline-derived CDR1 and CDR2 are ENHRY and SYGVKD. Trimming took 2 bases from V and 8 from J; bases not matched to a gene: 8. The CDR3 totals 15 residues. The CDR3 protein is CAISEPRTSSDEQFF. CDR3 in DNA: TGTGCCATCAGTGAGCCCCGGACTAGCAGCGATGAGCAGTTCTTC.